One and the same sample provided the 29 T cell receptor beta chains below, sequenced in a study of CD8 T cells in ankylosing spondylitis (TCRdb year 2017). The library was made by 5' RACE. Sequencing used an Illumina HiSeq 2500. The public sequencing data were trimmed at Q25 with fastp and processed into clonotypes with MiXCR by TCRdb, which kept only in-frame beta chains. Every entry covers one CDR3 protein and lists the most common genes and DNA from its rows. In all, the sample holds under 250,000 distinct CDR3 sequences, and roughly 24% of those were seen once. Of the sample, roughly 6.7% falls within the top ten clones. Sequenced input: blood, either unsorted or a sorted T cell fraction (not recorded which). These receptors all stem from a male donor with ankylosing spondylitis or in good health (not recorded which).

The sample holds many counts of this clonotype. This chain links TRBV12-3 or TRBV12-4 with TRBJ2-7; D remains unclear. Trimming shortened V by 3 bases and J by 2 bases, and 11 bases separated the two germline ends. The CDR3 length is 14 residues. CDR3 sequence: CASSFVGFTYEQYF. The DNA of the CDR3 is TGTGCCAGCAGTTTCGTCGGGTTCACCTACGAGCAGTACTTC.

The V gene is TRBV20-1, the J gene TRBJ2-5; 10 bases are a match to TRBD2. J was trimmed by 4 bases and V by 3 bases; bases with no gene match: 5. CDR1 and CDR2 (germline): DFQATT, SNEGSKA (reference sequence). This CDR3 is built from 14 residues. CDR3 bases: TGCAGTGCTAGTCGAGCGGGAGGGTCAGAGACCCAGTACTTC. This codes for CSASRAGGSETQYF.

This clonotype has at least ten counts. The V gene is TRBV20-1, the J gene TRBJ2-7, with TRBD1 matching 9 bases. The CDR3 runs 13 residues. CDR1 is DFQATT and CDR2 is SNEGSKA in the germline V gene (reference sequence). The J segment lost 4 bases and the V segment lost 6 bases, leaving 7 bases of the junction unmatched. The chain's CDR3 is CSATQGAAYEQYF. The CDR3 nucleotides are TGCAGTGCAACACAGGGGGCAGCGTACGAGCAGTACTTC.

This clonotype was detected ten times or more. The J gene is TRBJ2-1, the V gene TRBV20-1, with D uncertain. The CDR3 runs to 12 residues. Per germline, CDR1 DFQATT and CDR2 SNEGSKA (reference sequence). Trimming took off 3 bases at V and 5 bases at J, with 8 bases between the two ends. The CDR3 loop is CSASQADNEQFF. Here the CDR3 DNA reads TGCAGTGCTAGCCAGGCGGACAATGAGCAGTTCTTC.

The chain joins TRBV5-1 to TRBJ2-1; 10 bases align to TRBD2. Losses at the gene ends were 1 base for V and 9 bases for J; bases not matched to a gene: 13. CDR3 length: 17 residues. The V gene's germline CDR1 is SGHRS and CDR2 YFSETQ. As DNA, the CDR3 is TGCGCCAGCAGCTTGCATTTCAGCGGGAGGGCGAATGTTGAGCAGTTCTTC. It is translated as CASSLHFSGRANVEQFF.

The chain combines TRBV29-1 with TRBJ2-4, with D perhaps matching TRBD1 or TRBD2 (7 bases each). Germline V lookup: CDR1 SQVTM, CDR2 ANQGSEA. The CDR3 has 14 amino acids. With 5 bases removed from V and 6 bases from J, the gap between germline ends came to 17 bases. CDR3: CSVIIDREGNIQYF. CDR3 DNA sequence: TGCAGCGTTATCATCGACAGGGAGGGAAACATTCAGTACTTC.

Details on this clonotype: Being one base from a much bigger clone, this may be a read error. The CDR3 sequence: CSVVVGEKLIF. The CDR3 nucleotides are TGCAGCGTCGTAGTAGGAGAAAAACTGATTTTT. The V call is TRBV29-1, the J call TRBJ1-4; no firm D call. Germline V gene data show CDR1 as SQVTM and CDR2 as ANQGSEA. This CDR3 region has 11 residues.

This clonotype has ten or more counts. The V and J genes are TRBV12-3 or TRBV12-4 and TRBJ2-4; D might be TRBD2 (5 bases). V gave up 6 bases and J gave up 7 bases, with 13 bases separating them. This CDR3 region has 13 residues. CDR3 protein: CASSLVGKNIQYF. The CDR3 coding sequence is TGTGCCAGCAGCCTCGTCGGGAAGAACATTCAGTACTTC.

This clonotype appeared a few times. In DNA form, the CDR3 reads TGCAGTGCTAGAGCACTAGCGGGGGGCAGGGATACGCAGTATTTT. Its protein product is CSARALAGGRDTQYF. The rearrangement uses TRBV20-1 and TRBJ2-3; 12 nucleotides agree with TRBD2. This CDR3 has 15 amino acids. V was clipped by 1 base and J by 6 bases; unmatched bases: 5. Germline V CDR1 and CDR2: DFQATT, SNEGSKA (reference sequence).

The chain combines TRBV20-1 with TRBJ1-6; tentatively, D is TRBD1 (5 bases). The germline V gene encodes CDR1 DFQATT and CDR2 SNEGSKA (reference sequence). The CDR3 contains 15 residues. V dropped 5 bases and J dropped 7 bases, with 18 bases sitting between them. In nucleotides, the CDR3 is TGCAGTGCTCCCAGGGAGTTACTAAGGAATTCACCCCTCCACTTT. It yields the protein CSAPRELLRNSPLHF.

The chain is built from TRBV20-1 and TRBJ1-6; 7 positions agree with TRBD1. This CDR3 has 14 residues. The J segment lost 10 bases and the V segment lost 0 bases, leaving 6 bases of the junction unmatched. Germline V gives CDR1 DFQATT, CDR2 SNEGSKA (reference sequence). CDR3 bases: TGCAGTGCTAGAGAAACACAGGGGTTGTCACCCCTCCACTTT. Translation: CSARETQGLSPLHF.

This clonotype was seen many times. The J gene is TRBJ2-5, the V gene TRBV7-2; 9 bases match TRBD2. Looked up from germline, CDR1 is SGHTA and CDR2 is FQGNSA. V lost 2 bases, J lost 5 bases, and 3 bases stayed unmatched. The CDR3 loop spans 14 amino acids. The CDR3: CASSLITSGETQYF. Here the CDR3 DNA reads TGTGCCAGCAGCTTAATCACTAGCGGGGAGACCCAGTACTTC.

Ten or more counts support this clonotype. The chain couples TRBV12-3 or TRBV12-4 to TRBJ2-1; 7 nucleotides agree with TRBD2. V dropped 5 bases and J dropped 7; count of bases not matched to a gene: 11. The CDR3 loop spans 15 amino acids. The CDR3 DNA follows: TGTGCCAGCAGTCCTCCACGGACTAGGAGGAATGAGCAGTTCTTC. Its translation is CASSPPRTRRNEQFF.

This clonotype was observed many times. This chain connects TRBV7-6 to TRBJ1-2; 8 nucleotides align to TRBD1. V lost 5 bases to trimming and J lost 8 bases; unmatched junction nucleotides: 13. The CDR3 is made up of 15 amino acids. Per the germline V gene, CDR1 is SGHVS and CDR2 is FNYEAQ. The DNA of the CDR3 is TGTGCCAGCAGCCCCGACGGACAGGGCCGGGGAGGCTACACCTTC. Residues: CASSPDGQGRGGYTF.

This clonotype was detected ten times or more. The chain couples TRBV5-1 to TRBJ1-1; weak D call: TRBD1 (6 bases). The V gene lost 0 bases and the J gene lost 3 bases, with 9 bases spanning the gap. The CDR3 has 14 amino acids. The germline V gene has CDR1 SGHRS and CDR2 YFSETQ. For the CDR3, the DNA is TGCGCCAGCAGCTTGGACAGGGAGGACACTGAAGCTTTCTTT. As protein: CASSLDREDTEAFF.

The gene calls are TRBV24-1 and TRBJ2-1; 12 positions match TRBD2. Trimming took 4 bases from V and 1 from J; bases not matched to a gene: 1. The CDR3 length is 16 residues. Germline lookup yields CDR1 KGHDR and CDR2 SFDVKD. The DNA for the CDR3 is TGTGCCACCAGTGAGACTAGCGGGAGATCCTACAATGAGCAGTTCTTC. Its protein is CATSETSGRSYNEQFF.

This sequence joins TRBV28 and TRBJ2-5; 7 positions match TRBD2. CDR1 MDHEN and CDR2 SYDVKM come from the germline V gene. V was clipped by 6 bases and J by 4 bases; unmatched bases: 5. The CDR3 sequence is 13 residues long. CDR3 in amino acids: CASRVGLGETQYF. The CDR3 DNA reads TGTGCCAGCAGAGTAGGACTAGGAGAGACCCAGTACTTC.

As to this clonotype: It may be a read error: a sequence one base away is much more abundant. V usage is TRBV12-3 or TRBV12-4 and J usage is TRBJ1-6; D is perhaps TRBD1 (5 bases). The CDR3 has 17 residues. In DNA form, the CDR3 reads TGTGCCAGCAGTTCACAGGCACTTAGCTCCTATATTTCACCCCTCCACTTT. Protein: CASSSQALSSYISPLHF.

V gene TRBV29-1 combines with J gene TRBJ2-3, with D possibly TRBD2 on 5 matching bases. The germline gives CDR1 SQVTM, CDR2 ANQGSEA. V was shortened by 4 bases and J by 6 bases, with 17 bases between the two germline ends. The CDR3 covers 14 residues. The CDR3 loop is CSVVPSSLEDTQYF. CDR3 nucleotide sequence: TGCAGCGTTGTTCCTAGCAGCCTCGAGGATACGCAGTATTTT.

The chain carries TRBV11-2 and TRBJ2-3; D may be TRBD1 (5 bases). The CDR3 totals 16 residues. Trimming removed 1 base from V and 4 bases from J, with 15 bases in between. CDR1 is SGHAT, CDR2 FQNNGV, per germline. The CDR3 bases are TGTGCCAGCAGCTTAGTAGGTGTGGGGCTGGCAGATACGCAGTATTTT. This sequence encodes CASSLVGVGLADTQYF.

The J gene is TRBJ2-2, the V gene TRBV4-2; TRBD2 matches 11 bases. V trimming: 0 bases; J trimming: 6 bases; junction bases outside the gene matches: 15. This CDR3 spans 20 amino acids. CDR1 and CDR2 (germline): LGHNA, YNFKEQ. CDR3 nucleotide sequence: TGTGCCAGCAGCCAAGACGCTTCGGGACTAGCGGCCCCTCGCGCCGGGGAGCTGTTTTTT. This gives the protein CASSQDASGLAAPRAGELFF.

This clonotype was counted ten times or more. The chain carries TRBV29-1 and TRBJ2-1, with 7 bases that match TRBD2. This CDR3 is built from 15 residues. The germline CDR1 and CDR2 sequences are SQVTM and ANQGSEA. V lost 6 bases and J lost 9; bases outside the gene matches: 17. This CDR3 is CSVENPSGESGEQFF. As DNA, the CDR3 is TGCAGCGTGGAGAATCCGAGCGGGGAGAGTGGTGAGCAGTTCTTC.

This sequence joins TRBV29-1 and TRBJ2-3; 7 bases fit TRBD1. The CDR3 length is 16 residues. J was trimmed by 0 bases and V by 7 bases; bases with no gene match: 13. The V gene's germline CDR1 is SQVTM and CDR2 ANQGSEA. Here the CDR3 DNA reads TGCAGCGGTAAAAAGGGACAGTCTTTTAGCACAGATACGCAGTATTTT. Protein sequence: CSGKKGQSFSTDTQYF.

This sequence joins TRBV10-3 and TRBJ1-5; 10 bases are a match to TRBD1. The germline gives CDR1 ENHRY, CDR2 SYGVKD. Trimming removed 6 bases from V and 4 bases from J; junction bases left unmatched: 6. There are 15 residues in the CDR3. CDR3 region: CAISIGTGVNQPQHF. CDR3 coding DNA: TGTGCCATCAGCATCGGGACAGGGGTGAATCAGCCCCAGCATTTT.

CDR3 region: CASSWTSGSRDEQFF. The CDR3 DNA reads as TGTGCCAGCAGCTGGACTAGCGGGAGTAGGGATGAGCAGTTCTTC. The chain uses TRBV7-6 and TRBJ2-1; 13 bases fit TRBD2. The germline CDR1 and CDR2 sequences are SGHVS and FNYEAQ. The CDR3 loop spans 15 amino acids. After removal of 4 bases from V and 8 bases from J, the junction contained 5 bases not matched to a gene. The whole variable domain, remainder taken from reference TRBV7-6 and TRBJ2-1, is GAGVSQSPRYKVTKRGQDVALRCDPISGHVSLYWYRQALGQGPEFLTYFNYEAQQDKSGLPNDRFSAERPEGSISTLTIQRTEQRDSAMYRCASSWTSGSRDEQFFGPGTRLTVL.

There are a few counts of this clonotype. The V and J genes are TRBV10-3 and TRBJ2-7, with 11 bases lining up with TRBD2. The ends lost 3 bases at V and 6 bases at J; junction bases unmatched: 4. There are 14 residues in the CDR3. Per germline, CDR1 ENHRY and CDR2 SYGVKD. For the CDR3, the DNA is TGTGCCATCAGTGATTTGCTAGCGGGGGGCGAGCAGTACTTC. It is translated as CAISDLLAGGEQYF.

There are many counts of this clonotype. The chain couples TRBV28 to TRBJ1-1; TRBD1 is a possible D gene (5 bases). V was trimmed by 2 bases and J by 10 bases, leaving 8 bases between them. This CDR3 has 11 amino acids. The germline gives CDR1 MDHEN, CDR2 SYDVKM. The DNA for the CDR3 is TGTGCCAGCAGTTTAGGGACCCCAGCTTTCTTT. Translated, it gives CASSLGTPAFF.

The table lists this clonotype with a count of one. V and J are TRBV7-2 and TRBJ2-7; 14 bases match TRBD2. This CDR3 contains 16 residues. With 5 bases clipped from V and 4 bases from J, the junction kept 7 bases outside the gene matches. CDR1 is SGHTA and CDR2 is FQGNSA in the germline V gene. The CDR3 bases are TGTGCCAGCAGCCTGGGACTAGCGGGAGACGGATACGAGCAGTACTTC. Its translation is CASSLGLAGDGYEQYF.

The chain employs TRBV6-5 and TRBJ2-7; possibly TRBD1 or TRBD2 for D (5 bases each). There are 15 residues in the CDR3. Germline V gene lookup returns CDR1 MNHEY and CDR2 SVGAGI. Trimming cost V 3 bases and J 2 bases, with 14 bases left between them. As DNA, the CDR3 is TGTGCCAGCAGTTATAAACCGGGGCAGGCCTACGAGCAGTACTTC. It yields the protein CASSYKPGQAYEQYF.